The clone carrying this T cell receptor beta chain is deemed medium-sized (0.01 to 0.1%). The data belong to a study of blood T cell repertoires in COVID-19. Study overall: PBMCs, B-cell-depleted T cells, or T cells provided the cDNA or gDNA that made up the material.

Original handling: From reference gene primer amplification, estimates of nucleated cell counts were derived. The method was immunoSEQ multiplex PCR; TCRdb's version includes in-frame clones alone and lacks a portion of them. V and J calls and clone size are copied from that table; D and trimming were computed from the DNA. This table holds 39,000 or so clones, approximately 82% found once. The CDR3 contains 14 residues. Germline V gene lookup returns CDR1 MDHEN and CDR2 SYDVKM. With 6 bases removed from V and 7 bases from J, the gap between germline ends came to 16 bases. The rearrangement uses TRBV28 and TRBJ2-1, with D possibly matching TRBD2 (6 bases). This clonotype was sampled from a woman over 75 with active or convalescent COVID-19. The sample taken for sequencing was peripheral blood. The CDR3 sequence: CASRREIEGNEQFF. In DNA, the CDR3 is TGTGCCAGCAGACGGGAGATAGAGGGGAATGAGCAGTTCTTC.